These T cell receptor beta chains were read from a single sample in a study of T cell responses to AZD1222 COVID-19 vaccine. The table came from immunoSEQ multiplex PCR; TCRdb's copy has only in-frame clones and leaves some out. Among hundreds of thousands of clones listed, approximately 94% were seen once. Sample: peripheral blood, taken on day 0 of MenACWY control vaccination. These receptors came from an adult in good health. Both conserved end residues are part of each CDR3. The order of the fields is clone size, V gene, J gene, D gene, CDR3 protein, CDR3 DNA. D genes are given only for firm matches. A clone size is listed for some rows: how often the clone was seen (once, few, many), or a class if it is expanded.

-	TRBV7-2	TRBJ1-5	TRBD1	CASSKDRYNQPQHF	TGTGCCAGCAGTAAGGACAGGTACAATCAGCCCCAGCATTTT
-	TRBV6-5	TRBJ1-2	-	CASSPGNLYGYTF	TGTGCCAGCAGTCCAGGGAACCTCTATGGCTACACCTTC
-	TRBV7-9	TRBJ2-1	TRBD2	CASTPLAGDEQFF	TGTGCCAGCACCCCACTCGCGGGGGATGAGCAGTTCTTC
-	TRBV12-3/TRBV12-4	TRBJ2-7	-	CASSERPYEQYF	TGTGCCAGCAGTGAACGTCCCTACGAGCAGTACTTC
-	TRBV3-1/TRBV3-2	TRBJ2-2	-	CASSQKEKNTGELFF	TGTGCCAGCAGCCAAAAGGAAAAGAACACCGGGGAGCTGTTTTTT
-	TRBV18	TRBJ2-1	-	CASSPQSYNEQFF	TGTGCCAGCTCACCGCAGTCCTACAATGAGCAGTTCTTC
-	TRBV18	TRBJ2-1	TRBD1	CASSRRQGSSYNEQFF	TGTGCCAGCTCACGACGACAGGGAAGCTCCTACAATGAGCAGTTCTTC
-	TRBV28	TRBJ1-1	-	CASFILPDKAFF	TGTGCCAGCTTCATACTTCCCGATAAAGCTTTCTTT
-	TRBV4-2	TRBJ1-4	-	CASSQDTRHGEKLFF	TGTGCCAGCAGCCAAGATACGAGACATGGAGAAAAACTGTTTTTT
-	TRBV7-9	TRBJ1-2	-	CASSLAGDGYTF	TGTGCCAGCAGCTTAGCAGGGGACGGCTACACCTTC
-	TRBV2	TRBJ1-4	TRBD1	CASRTGQSTATNEKLFF	TGTGCCAGCAGAACGGGACAGAGTACCGCAACTAATGAAAAACTGTTTTTT
-	TRBV10-1	TRBJ2-1	-	CASSEQGSGENEQFF	TGCGCCAGCAGTGAACAGGGGTCGGGGGAGAATGAGCAGTTCTTC
-	TRBV19	TRBJ1-5	-	CASSIILGNQPQHF	TGTGCCAGTAGTATAATATTAGGAAATCAGCCCCAGCATTTT
few	TRBV7-2	TRBJ1-5	-	CASSPHSNQPQHF	TGTGCCAGCAGCCCCCATAGCAATCAGCCCCAGCATTTT
-	TRBV19	TRBJ2-4	TRBD1	CASSRGTGNIQYF	TGTGCCAGTAGCAGGGGGACAGGGAACATTCAGTACTTC
-	TRBV20-1	TRBJ2-7	TRBD2	CSASSSGGFRSEQYF	TGCAGTGCTAGTTCTAGCGGGGGGTTCCGTAGCGAGCAGTACTTC
-	TRBV11-3	TRBJ1-1	-	CASSLGLGNTEAFF	TGTGCCAGCAGCTTAGGTTTAGGGAACACTGAAGCTTTCTTT
-	TRBV19	TRBJ1-2	-	CASNPFRDYGYTF	TGTGCCAGTAATCCGTTCAGGGACTATGGCTACACCTTC
-	TRBV18	TRBJ2-3	-	CASSPKSSGPDTQYF	TGTGCCAGCTCACCAAAATCTTCCGGGCCAGATACGCAGTATTTT
-	TRBV10-2	TRBJ1-5	-	CASRAGGARNQPQHF	TGCGCCAGCAGGGCGGGGGGGGCGCGGAATCAGCCCCAGCATTTT
-	TRBV27	TRBJ1-6	-	CASSNPGNSPLHF	TGTGCCAGCAGCAACCCCGGCAATTCACCCCTCCACTTT
-	TRBV28	TRBJ1-2	TRBD1	CASSPSRTGARGYTF	TGTGCCAGCAGTCCTTCCAGGACAGGGGCTCGGGGCTACACCTTC
-	TRBV5-6	TRBJ1-1	-	CASSRGGSNTEAFF	TGTGCCAGCAGCCGGGGTGGGTCGAACACTGAAGCTTTCTTT
-	TRBV5-1	TRBJ1-2	TRBD1	CASSLGGQGMYGYTF	TGCGCCAGCAGCTTGGGAGGACAGGGGATGTATGGCTACACCTTC
-	TRBV5-8	TRBJ1-5	TRBD1	CASSLDPTGVNQPQHF	TGTGCCAGCAGCTTGGACCCAACAGGGGTAAATCAGCCCCAGCATTTT
-	TRBV6-5	TRBJ1-1	-	CASSFYTGLNTEAFF	TGTGCCAGCAGTTTTTATACAGGGCTGAACACTGAAGCTTTCTTT
-	TRBV30	TRBJ1-1	-	CAWSTGTEAFF	TGTGCCTGGTCAACAGGTACTGAAGCTTTCTTT
-	TRBV9	TRBJ1-4	-	CASSVLGTTNEKLFF	TGTGCCAGCAGCGTGCTCGGGACAACTAATGAAAAACTGTTTTTT
-	TRBV6-2/TRBV6-3	TRBJ1-5	-	CASSPRYQPQHF	TGTGCCAGCAGTCCCAGATATCAGCCCCAGCATTTT
-	TRBV27	TRBJ2-1	-	CARARRSTLPSSYNEQFF	TGTGCCAGGGCCCGCCGGTCGACTTTACCGAGCTCCTACAATGAGCAGTTCTTC
-	TRBV3-1/TRBV3-2	TRBJ2-7	-	CASSSPAREQYF	TGTGCCAGCAGTTCCCCGGCTCGCGAGCAGTACTTC
-	TRBV5-1	TRBJ1-4	-	CASSPEGPGYEKLFF	TGCGCCAGCAGCCCTGAGGGTCCGGGGTATGAAAAACTGTTTTTT
-	TRBV7-3	TRBJ1-6	TRBD1	CASSLLGTGRSPLHF	TGTGCCAGCAGCCTTCTCGGGACAGGGAGGTCACCCCTCCACTTT
once	TRBV19	TRBJ2-3	-	CASRDYLADTQYF	TGTGCCAGTAGGGACTATTTGGCAGATACGCAGTATTTT
-	TRBV7-9	TRBJ1-2	TRBD1	CASSTPGGYGYTF	TGTGCCAGCAGCACCCCAGGGGGCTATGGCTACACCTTC
-	TRBV27	TRBJ1-2	TRBD1	CASSPNLDRDGGYTF	TGTGCCAGCAGTCCCAACCTGGACAGGGATGGCGGCTACACCTTC
-	TRBV18	TRBJ2-1	-	CASSPPWSPMGSSYNEQFF	TGTGCCAGCTCACCACCTTGGTCGCCTATGGGGAGCTCCTACAATGAGCAGTTCTTC
once	TRBV18	TRBJ2-3	TRBD1	CASSPTDRVSTDTQYF	TGTGCCAGCTCACCCACAGACAGGGTTAGCACAGATACGCAGTATTTT
once	TRBV3-1/TRBV3-2	TRBJ1-2	TRBD1	CASSPEGTGANYGYTF	TGTGCCAGCAGCCCCGAGGGGACAGGGGCTAACTATGGCTACACCTTC
-	TRBV6-5	TRBJ1-2	-	CASLIGPAWSDGYTF	TGTGCCAGTCTCATCGGTCCCGCGTGGTCCGATGGCTACACCTTC
-	TRBV5-6	TRBJ2-1	TRBD2	CASSQLAGERGEQFF	TGTGCCAGCAGCCAACTAGCGGGGGAAAGGGGTGAGCAGTTCTTC
-	TRBV7-2	TRBJ1-2	-	CASSLEWTYGYTF	TGTGCCAGCAGCTTAGAGTGGACCTATGGCTACACCTTC
-	TRBV6-5	TRBJ1-2	TRBD1	CASSYSWDSAYGYTF	TGTGCCAGCAGTTACTCCTGGGACAGCGCCTATGGCTACACCTTC
-	TRBV2	TRBJ1-1	-	CASSVWGPNTEAFF	TGTGCCAGCAGTGTGTGGGGCCCGAACACTGAAGCTTTCTTT